The subject of this entry is one T cell receptor beta chain. The antigen is unknown. Being one base from a much bigger clone, this may be a read error. The data derive from a study of response to subunit inactivated influenza vaccine. Whole-study findings and limits: There was a suggestion from the authors that each seasonal influenza vaccination recruits few new T cells.

TCRdb ran MiXCR on the RT-PCR reads and lists one entry per CDR3 protein. The repertoire holds 530,000 or so distinct CDR3 sequences, with less than 15% as singletons. The CDR3 runs to 12 residues. CDR1 KGHDR and CDR2 SFDVKD come from the germline V gene. The origin of this receptor is a man between 45 and 60 years old who received an inactivated influenza vaccine. The rearrangement links TRBV24-1 to TRBJ2-5; no clear D. This specimen was PBMCs from blood, taken roughly 12 days after vaccination. The CDR3 DNA is TGTGCCACCAGTGCTGCCCAAGAGACCCAGCACTTC. Its protein is CATSAAQETQHF.